This T cell receptor beta chain was sequenced during a study of blood T cell repertoires in COVID-19. Study-level background: The United States, Italy and Spain were the sources of the acute and convalescent COVID-19 samples. T cells, B-cell-depleted T cells, or PBMCs provided the cDNA or gDNA that served as material.

Per germline, CDR1 SGHNT and CDR2 YYREEE (reference sequence). The CDR3 contains 16 residues. The V segment lost 0 bases and the J segment 5 bases; nucleotides outside the gene matches: 9. Some clones are missing from TCRdb's copy, which holds only in-frame ones; the method was immunoSEQ multiplex PCR. The table has tens of thousands of clones, more than 80% seen once. This chain connects TRBV5-4 to TRBJ1-2; 8 bases map to TRBD1. The source material was peripheral blood. The TCR sequence derives from an elderly man with acute or convalescent COVID-19. The CDR3 sequence: CASSLAGTGVGYGYTF. CDR3 nucleotide sequence: TGTGCCAGCAGCTTGGCCGGGACAGGCGTGGGATATGGCTACACCTTC.